These 22 T cell receptor beta chains were sequenced from one sample in a study of blood T cell repertoires in COVID-19. The repertoire was sequenced with immunoSEQ multiplex PCR; TCRdb's copy has only in-frame clones and lacks some. In the table there are about 59,000 clones, more than 70% of which are singletons. Source material: peripheral blood. The receptors here all came from a man in his sixties with active or convalescent COVID-19.

This chain uses TRBV19 with TRBJ1-6; 8 positions match TRBD1. Germline CDR1 reads LNHDA; CDR2 reads SQIVND (reference sequence). The V segment lost 9 bases and the J segment 6 bases; nucleotides outside the gene matches: 7. There are 14 residues in the CDR3. CDR3 DNA: TGTGCCAGCAGCCTACAGGGGGTTAATTCACCCCTCCACTTT. This encodes CASSLQGVNSPLHF. Full variable domain (missing parts from reference TRBV19 and TRBJ1-6): DGGITQSPKYLFRKEGQNVTLSCEQNLNHDAMYWYRQDPGQGLRLIYYSQIVNDFQKGDIAEGYSVSREKKESFPLTVTSAQKNPTAFYLCASSLQGVNSPLHFGNGTRLTVT.

The V gene is TRBV18, the J gene TRBJ2-1, with TRBD2 as a possible D gene (5 bases). V lost 1 base, J lost 2 bases, and 9 bases lay in between. CDR1 and CDR2 from the germline V gene are KGHSH and LQKENI. This CDR3 spans 15 amino acids. The CDR3 sequence: CASSPLEAAYNEQFF. CDR3 DNA sequence: TGTGCCAGCTCACCACTCGAAGCGGCCTACAATGAGCAGTTCTTC. The whole variable domain, filled in from reference TRBV18 and TRBJ2-1, reads NAGVMQNPRHLVRRRGQEARLRCSPMKGHSHVYWYRQLPEEGLKFMVYLQKENIIDESGMPKERFSAEFPKEGPSILRIQQVVRGDSAAYFCASSPLEAAYNEQFFGPGTRLTVL.

The chain joins TRBV11-2 to TRBJ1-5; D ambiguous. The V gene's germline CDR1 is SGHAT and CDR2 FQNNGV. The CDR3 is made up of 15 amino acids. Trimming removed 5 bases at V and 0 bases at J, with 11 bases between. CDR3 nucleotide sequence: TGTGCCAGCAGCCGAGACGGACTTAGCAATCAGCCCCAGCATTTT. It is translated as CASSRDGLSNQPQHF. Combining the CDR3 with reference TRBV11-2 and TRBJ1-5 gives the whole variable domain EAGVAQSPRYKIIEKRQSVAFWCNPISGHATLYWYQQILGQGPKLLIQFQNNGVVDDSQLPKDRFSAERLKGVDSTLKIQPAKLEDSAVYLCASSRDGLSNQPQHFGDGTRLSIL.

This chain connects TRBV6-5 to TRBJ2-2; D uncertain. This CDR3 region has 16 residues. Germline lookup yields CDR1 MNHEY and CDR2 SVGAGI. Trimming took 6 bases from V and 3 from J, leaving 17 bases between them. CDR3 nucleotides: TGTGCCAGCAGGTACCCTGGCAGGTCCTACACCGGGGAGCTGTTTTTT. Its protein product is CASRYPGRSYTGELFF.

The chain combines TRBV24-1 with TRBJ2-7; 8 bases fit TRBD1. Trimming took 4 bases from V and 1 from J; bases not matched to a gene: 2. Germline lookup yields CDR1 KGHDR and CDR2 SFDVKD. The CDR3 has 14 residues. The CDR3 nucleotides are TGTGCCACCAGTGACCGGACAGGGTCCTACGAGCAGTACTTC. Residues: CATSDRTGSYEQYF.

This rearrangement joins TRBV24-1 to TRBJ2-2; tentative D call: TRBD1 (6 bases). V lost 0 bases to trimming and J lost 1 base, with 14 bases between them. Germline V gene lookup returns CDR1 KGHDR and CDR2 SFDVKD. This CDR3 region has 18 residues. The CDR3 DNA reads as TGTGCCACCAGTGATTTGGTCTGGCAGGGGAGGAACACCGGGGAGCTGTTTTTT. Translating it yields CATSDLVWQGRNTGELFF.

This chain connects TRBV7-9 to TRBJ2-5; 7 positions match TRBD1. J lost 4 bases, V lost 8 bases, and 16 bases had no gene match. The CDR3 extends over 16 amino acids. Germline values: CDR1 SEHNR, CDR2 FQNEAQ (reference sequence). CDR3 sequence: CASGVLLGQETETQYF. The CDR3 region has the DNA TGTGCCAGCGGGGTTCTTCTTGGACAGGAGACAGAGACCCAGTACTTC.

The CDR3 here is CASSRLGAYEQYF. The CDR3 nucleotides are TGTGCCAGCAGTCGTCTAGGGGCCTACGAGCAGTACTTC. The genes are TRBV5-5 and TRBJ2-7, with TRBD1 as a possible D gene (5 bases). V lost 5 bases and J lost 2, with 11 bases in between. Looked up from germline, CDR1 is SGHKS and CDR2 is YYEKEE (reference sequence). The CDR3 sequence is 13 residues long.

The chain couples TRBV6-5 to TRBJ2-7; a possible D gene is TRBD1 (8 bases). Germline assignment: CDR1 MNHEY and CDR2 SVGAGI. The CDR3 sequence is 15 residues long. V lost 5 bases, J lost 7 bases, and 21 bases lay in between. This CDR3 is CASSTTRQGRGEQYF. The CDR3 nucleotides are TGTGCCAGCAGTACAACTCGACAGGGGCGGGGGGAGCAGTACTTC.

The DNA for the CDR3 is TGCGCCAGCAGCGGACAGGGTTCGTACAATGAGCAGTTCTTC. Protein product: CASSGQGSYNEQFF. V and J are TRBV5-1 and TRBJ2-1, with 8 bases identical to TRBD1. The CDR3 runs to 14 residues. The J segment lost 4 bases and the V segment lost 4 bases, leaving 4 bases of the junction unmatched. Germline loops: CDR1 SGHRS, CDR2 YFSETQ.

The gene calls are TRBV18 and TRBJ1-6; TRBD1 matches at 7 bases. The CDR3 totals 15 residues. CDR1 and CDR2 (germline): KGHSH, LQKENI. With 0 bases clipped from V and 7 bases from J, the junction kept 3 bases outside the gene matches. CDR3 in DNA: TGTGCCAGCTCACCACCGGCAGGGGGAAATTCACCCCTCCACTTT. Amino acid sequence: CASSPPAGGNSPLHF.

The chain uses TRBV5-1 and TRBJ1-1; TRBD1 might be the D (5 bases). Trimming stripped 2 bases from V and 4 bases from J, with 15 bases between. The CDR3 extends over 15 amino acids. Germline CDR1 and CDR2: SGHRS and YFSETQ. CDR3 DNA sequence: TGCGCCAGCAGCTTACAGGCGGACGGGAGCACTGAAGCTTTCTTT. Translation: CASSLQADGSTEAFF.

In this sample, this clone turned up once. This sequence joins TRBV28 and TRBJ1-5; D not certain. V gave up 4 bases and J gave up 7 bases, with 8 bases separating them. The CDR3 sequence is 12 residues long. Germline V lookup: CDR1 MDHEN, CDR2 SYDVKM. The DNA of the CDR3 is TGTGCCAGCAGTTGGGGAGAACAGCCCCAGCATTTT. It encodes CASSWGEQPQHF.

This chain links TRBV4-1 with TRBJ2-7; 7 positions agree with TRBD1. The CDR3 runs 16 residues. Losses at the gene ends were 2 bases for V and 0 bases for J; bases not matched to a gene: 7. Germline-derived CDR1 and CDR2 are MGHRA and YSYEKL. CDR3 residues: CASSQLRTGRSYEQYF. CDR3 nucleotides: TGCGCCAGCAGCCAACTTCGGACAGGACGCTCCTACGAGCAGTACTTC.

This chain uses TRBV6-5 with TRBJ1-3; weak D call: TRBD1 (6 bases). Germline values: CDR1 MNHEY, CDR2 SVGAGI. The CDR3 extends over 15 amino acids. Trimming pared 5 bases from V and 3 bases from J, leaving 14 bases between. CDR3 amino acids: CASSKQGVGGNTIYF. CDR3 sequence (DNA): TGTGCCAGCAGTAAACAGGGTGTCGGTGGAAACACCATATATTTT.

The chain couples TRBV7-2 to TRBJ1-1; no clear D gene. The germline V gene has CDR1 SGHTA and CDR2 FQGNSA. V was trimmed by 5 bases and J by 0 bases, leaving 7 bases between them. CDR3 size: 13 residues. CDR3 loop: CASSREMNTEAFF. The CDR3 nucleotides read TGTGCCAGCAGCCGAGAGATGAACACTGAAGCTTTCTTT.

The chain has TRBV11-1 and TRBJ1-2, with D uncertain. The V end lost 5 bases, the J end lost 4 bases, and 8 bases lay between the germline ends. Germline V gives CDR1 SGHAT, CDR2 FQDESV (reference sequence). The CDR3 is 12 amino acids. The chain's CDR3 is CASSLEGYGYTF. The CDR3, as DNA: TGTGCCAGCAGCCTTGAGGGCTATGGCTACACCTTC.

This chain joins TRBV11-2 and TRBJ2-2, with TRBD2 as a possible D gene (5 bases). Trimming cost V 1 base and J 6 bases, with 12 bases left between them. The CDR3 runs 15 residues. Germline values: CDR1 SGHAT, CDR2 FQNNGV. The CDR3 DNA reads as TGTGCCAGCAGCTTAGCAGCGGTATCCCCCGGGGAGCTGTTTTTT. It yields the protein CASSLAAVSPGELFF. The whole variable domain, remainder taken from reference TRBV11-2 and TRBJ2-2, is EAGVAQSPRYKIIEKRQSVAFWCNPISGHATLYWYQQILGQGPKLLIQFQNNGVVDDSQLPKDRFSAERLKGVDSTLKIQPAKLEDSAVYLCASSLAAVSPGELFFGEGSRLTVL.

V is TRBV11-2 and J is TRBJ2-1; 9 nucleotides match TRBD1. Germline CDR1 reads SGHAT; CDR2 reads FQNNGV. Trimming took 5 bases from V and 8 from J; bases not matched to a gene: 10. CDR3 size: 15 residues. This CDR3 reads CASSHPGQGSYEQFF. In DNA, the CDR3 is TGTGCCAGCAGCCACCCGGGACAGGGATCCTATGAGCAGTTCTTC. The whole variable domain, filled in from reference TRBV11-2 and TRBJ2-1, reads EAGVAQSPRYKIIEKRQSVAFWCNPISGHATLYWYQQILGQGPKLLIQFQNNGVVDDSQLPKDRFSAERLKGVDSTLKIQPAKLEDSAVYLCASSHPGQGSYEQFFGPGTRLTVL.

The gene calls are TRBV5-6 and TRBJ1-5; TRBD1 might be the D (5 bases). Germline loops: CDR1 SGHDT, CDR2 YYEEEE. V dropped 5 bases and J dropped 9 bases, with 21 bases sitting between them. The CDR3 covers 15 residues. CDR3 region: CASRRSGTGNSPQHF. In nucleotides, the CDR3 is TGTGCCAGCAGGCGCTCCGGGACTGGGAACTCGCCCCAGCATTTT.

This chain joins TRBV12-3 or TRBV12-4 and TRBJ1-2; 9 nucleotides agree with TRBD1. V trimming: 5 bases; J trimming: 8 bases; junction bases outside the gene matches: 6. This CDR3 has 13 residues. The CDR3 coding sequence is TGTGCCAGCAGTCGTACAGGGGGCGAAGGCTACACCTTC. This gives the protein CASSRTGGEGYTF.

The rearrangement uses TRBV11-2 and TRBJ2-1, with 7 bases lining up with TRBD2. The V and J ends lost 1 base and 4 bases, in that order; junction bases with no gene match: 1. The V gene's germline CDR1 is SGHAT and CDR2 FQNNGV. The CDR3 totals 14 residues. CDR3 amino acids: CASSLAGGYNEQFF. The DNA for the CDR3 is TGTGCCAGCAGCTTAGCGGGAGGTTACAATGAGCAGTTCTTC. Filled out from reference TRBV11-2 and TRBJ2-1, the complete variable domain reads EAGVAQSPRYKIIEKRQSVAFWCNPISGHATLYWYQQILGQGPKLLIQFQNNGVVDDSQLPKDRFSAERLKGVDSTLKIQPAKLEDSAVYLCASSLAGGYNEQFFGPGTRLTVL.